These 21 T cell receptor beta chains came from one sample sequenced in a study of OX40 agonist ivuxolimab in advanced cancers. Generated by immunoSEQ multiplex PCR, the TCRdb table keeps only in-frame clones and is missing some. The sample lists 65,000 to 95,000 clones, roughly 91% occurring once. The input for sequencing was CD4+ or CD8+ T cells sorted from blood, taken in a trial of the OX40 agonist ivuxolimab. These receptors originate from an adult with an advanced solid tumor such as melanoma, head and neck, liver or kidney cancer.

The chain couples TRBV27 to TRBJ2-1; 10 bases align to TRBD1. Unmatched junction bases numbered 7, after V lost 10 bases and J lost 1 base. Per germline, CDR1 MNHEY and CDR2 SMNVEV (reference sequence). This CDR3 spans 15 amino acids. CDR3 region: CATRTGQGSYNEQFF. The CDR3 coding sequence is TGTGCCACCAGGACGGGACAGGGGTCCTACAATGAGCAGTTCTTC.

The CDR3 nucleotides are TGTGCCAGCACTTCATGGAACTCCTACGAGCAGTACTTC. Its translation: CASTSWNSYEQYF. The V gene is TRBV2, the J gene TRBJ2-7; D is undetermined. V shed 7 bases and J shed 0 bases, with 10 bases lying between them. Germline CDR1 and CDR2: SNHLY and FYNNEI. The CDR3 is 13 amino acids.

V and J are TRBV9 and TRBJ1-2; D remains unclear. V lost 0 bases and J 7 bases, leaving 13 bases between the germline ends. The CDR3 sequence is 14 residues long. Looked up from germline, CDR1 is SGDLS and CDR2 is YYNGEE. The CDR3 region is CASSVADGWGGYTF. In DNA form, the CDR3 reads TGTGCCAGCAGCGTAGCGGACGGTTGGGGTGGCTACACCTTC.

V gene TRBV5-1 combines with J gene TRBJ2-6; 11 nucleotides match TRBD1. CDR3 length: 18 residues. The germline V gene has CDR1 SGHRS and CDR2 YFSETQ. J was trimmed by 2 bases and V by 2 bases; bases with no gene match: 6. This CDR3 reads CASSFWTGGYTGANVLTF. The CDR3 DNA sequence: TGCGCCAGCAGCTTCTGGACAGGGGGCTATACTGGGGCCAACGTCCTGACTTTC. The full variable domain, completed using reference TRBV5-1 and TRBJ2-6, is KAGVTQTPRYLIKTRGQQVTLSCSPISGHRSVSWYQQTPGQGLQFLFEYFSETQRNKGNFPGRFSGRQFSNSRSEMNVSTLELGDSALYLCASSFWTGGYTGANVLTFGAGSRLTVL.

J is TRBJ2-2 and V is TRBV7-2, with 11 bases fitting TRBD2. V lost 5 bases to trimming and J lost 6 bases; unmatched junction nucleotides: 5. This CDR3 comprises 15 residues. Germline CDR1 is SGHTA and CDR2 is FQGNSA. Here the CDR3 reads CASSPGLAVAGELFF. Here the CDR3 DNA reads TGTGCCAGCAGCCCGGGACTAGCGGTGGCCGGGGAGCTGTTTTTT. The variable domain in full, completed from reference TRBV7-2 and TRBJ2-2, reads GAGVSQSPSNKVTEKGKDVELRCDPISGHTALYWYRQSLGQGLEFLIYFQGNSAPDKSGLPSDRFSAERTGGSVSTLTIQRTQQEDSAVYLCASSPGLAVAGELFFGEGSRLTVL.

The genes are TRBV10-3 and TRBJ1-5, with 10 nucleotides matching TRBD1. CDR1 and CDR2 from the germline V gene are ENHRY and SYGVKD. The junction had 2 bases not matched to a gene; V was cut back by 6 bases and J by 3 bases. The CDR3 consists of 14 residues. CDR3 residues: CAIRDRGNNQPQHF. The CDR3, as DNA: TGTGCCATCAGGGACAGGGGGAACAATCAGCCCCAGCATTTT.

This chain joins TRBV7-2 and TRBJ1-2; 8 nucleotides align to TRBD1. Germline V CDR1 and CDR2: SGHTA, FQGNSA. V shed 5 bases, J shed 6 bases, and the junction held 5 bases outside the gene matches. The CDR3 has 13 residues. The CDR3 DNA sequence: TGTGCCAGCAGCCCGGACAGGGAGGATGGCTACACCTTC. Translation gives CASSPDREDGYTF.

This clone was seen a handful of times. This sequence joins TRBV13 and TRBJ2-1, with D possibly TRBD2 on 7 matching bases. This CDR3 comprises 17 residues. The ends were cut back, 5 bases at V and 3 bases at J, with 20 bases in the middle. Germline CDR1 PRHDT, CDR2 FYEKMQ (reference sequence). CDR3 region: CASSPLPRGAFYNEQFF. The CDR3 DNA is TGTGCCAGCAGCCCCTTACCTCGGGGGGCCTTCTACAATGAGCAGTTCTTC.

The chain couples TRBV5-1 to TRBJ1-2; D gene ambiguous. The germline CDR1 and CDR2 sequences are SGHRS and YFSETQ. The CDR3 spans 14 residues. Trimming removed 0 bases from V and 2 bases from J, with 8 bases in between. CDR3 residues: CASSLDNQNYGYTF. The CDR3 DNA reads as TGCGCCAGCAGCTTGGACAATCAAAACTATGGCTACACCTTC.

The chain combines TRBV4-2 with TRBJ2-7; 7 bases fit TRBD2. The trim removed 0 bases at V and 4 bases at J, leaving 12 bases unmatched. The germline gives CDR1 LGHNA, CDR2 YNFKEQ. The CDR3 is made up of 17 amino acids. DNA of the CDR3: TGTGCCAGCAGCCAAGATCTAGGACTAGTGGGGGGGTACGAGCAGTACTTC. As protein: CASSQDLGLVGGYEQYF.

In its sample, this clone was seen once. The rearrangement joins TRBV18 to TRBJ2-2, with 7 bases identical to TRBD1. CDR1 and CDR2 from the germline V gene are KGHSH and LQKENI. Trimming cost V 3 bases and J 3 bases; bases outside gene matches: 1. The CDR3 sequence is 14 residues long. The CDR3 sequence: CASSPGQYTGELFF. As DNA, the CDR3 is TGTGCCAGCTCACCGGGACAGTACACCGGGGAGCTGTTTTTT. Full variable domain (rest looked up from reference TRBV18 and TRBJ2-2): NAGVMQNPRHLVRRRGQEARLRCSPMKGHSHVYWYRQLPEEGLKFMVYLQKENIIDESGMPKERFSAEFPKEGPSILRIQQVVRGDSAAYFCASSPGQYTGELFFGEGSRLTVL.

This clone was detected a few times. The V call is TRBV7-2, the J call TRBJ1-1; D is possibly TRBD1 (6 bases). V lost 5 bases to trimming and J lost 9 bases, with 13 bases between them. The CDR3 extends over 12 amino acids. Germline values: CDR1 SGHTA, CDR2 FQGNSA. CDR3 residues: CASSLRGVQAFF. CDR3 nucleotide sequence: TGTGCCAGCAGCCTTAGGGGGGTACAAGCTTTCTTT.

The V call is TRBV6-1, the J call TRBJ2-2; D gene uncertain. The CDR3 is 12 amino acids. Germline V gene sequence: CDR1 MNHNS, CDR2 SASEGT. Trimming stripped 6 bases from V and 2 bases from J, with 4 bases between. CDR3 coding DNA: TGTGCCAGCAGGCGCAACACCGGGGAGCTGTTTTTT. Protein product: CASRRNTGELFF.

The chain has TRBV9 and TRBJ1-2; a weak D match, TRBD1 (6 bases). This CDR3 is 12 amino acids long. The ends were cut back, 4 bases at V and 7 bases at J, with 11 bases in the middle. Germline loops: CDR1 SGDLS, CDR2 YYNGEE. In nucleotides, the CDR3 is TGTGCCAGCAGCTTCTACAGGGCTGGCTACACCTTC. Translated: CASSFYRAGYTF.

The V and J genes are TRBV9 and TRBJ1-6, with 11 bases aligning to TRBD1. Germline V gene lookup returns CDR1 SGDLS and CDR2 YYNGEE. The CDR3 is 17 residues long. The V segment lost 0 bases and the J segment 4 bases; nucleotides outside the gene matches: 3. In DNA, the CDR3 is TGTGCCAGCAGCGTAGAGGGGACAGGGGGTTATAATTCACCCCTCCACTTT. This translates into CASSVEGTGGYNSPLHF.

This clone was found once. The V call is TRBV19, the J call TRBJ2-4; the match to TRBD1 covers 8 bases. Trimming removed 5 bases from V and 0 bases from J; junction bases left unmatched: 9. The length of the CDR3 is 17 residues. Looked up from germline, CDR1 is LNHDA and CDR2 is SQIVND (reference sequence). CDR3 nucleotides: TGTGCCAGTAGTCGACAGGGGACGATGATAGCCAAAAACATTCAGTACTTC. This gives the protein CASSRQGTMIAKNIQYF.

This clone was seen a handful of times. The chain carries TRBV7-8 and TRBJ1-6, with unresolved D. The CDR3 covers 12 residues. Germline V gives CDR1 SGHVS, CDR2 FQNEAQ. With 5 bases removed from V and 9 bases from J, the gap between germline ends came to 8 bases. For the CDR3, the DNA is TGTGCCAGCAGCCCAAGAGGTTCACCCCTCCACTTT. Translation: CASSPRGSPLHF.

CDR3 in DNA: TGTGCCAGCAGCGTGGGAGTGGGGGGCACAGATACGCAGTATTTT. The encoded protein is CASSVGVGGTDTQYF. The rearrangement joins TRBV9 to TRBJ2-3, with D perhaps assigned TRBD1 or TRBD2 (5 bases each). The germline V gene has CDR1 SGDLS and CDR2 YYNGEE. Trimming left V 2 bases short and J 1 base short, with 11 bases between. The CDR3 runs to 15 residues.

In nucleotides, the CDR3 is TGTGCCAGCAGTTCGCGAAGGACAGGGGGCTTCACAGATACGCAGTATTTT. Translating gives CASSSRRTGGFTDTQYF. V gene TRBV27 combines with J gene TRBJ2-3, with TRBD1 matching 11 bases. The CDR3 has 17 amino acids. The germline gives CDR1 MNHEY, CDR2 SMNVEV (reference sequence). The trim removed 4 bases at V and 2 bases at J, leaving 8 bases unmatched.

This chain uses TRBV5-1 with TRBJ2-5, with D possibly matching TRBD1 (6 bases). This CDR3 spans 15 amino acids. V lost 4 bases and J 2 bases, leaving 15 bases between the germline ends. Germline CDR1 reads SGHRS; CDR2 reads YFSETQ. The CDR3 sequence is CASSPRGGQQETQYF. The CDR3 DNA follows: TGCGCCAGCAGCCCGAGAGGAGGACAGCAAGAGACCCAGTACTTC.

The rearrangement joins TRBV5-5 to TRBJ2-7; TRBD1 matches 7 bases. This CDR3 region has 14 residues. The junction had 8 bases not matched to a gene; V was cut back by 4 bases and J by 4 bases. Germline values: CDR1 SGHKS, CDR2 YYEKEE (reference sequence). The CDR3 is CASSPQGRGYEQYF. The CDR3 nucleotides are TGTGCCAGCAGCCCACAGGGGAGAGGGTACGAGCAGTACTTC.